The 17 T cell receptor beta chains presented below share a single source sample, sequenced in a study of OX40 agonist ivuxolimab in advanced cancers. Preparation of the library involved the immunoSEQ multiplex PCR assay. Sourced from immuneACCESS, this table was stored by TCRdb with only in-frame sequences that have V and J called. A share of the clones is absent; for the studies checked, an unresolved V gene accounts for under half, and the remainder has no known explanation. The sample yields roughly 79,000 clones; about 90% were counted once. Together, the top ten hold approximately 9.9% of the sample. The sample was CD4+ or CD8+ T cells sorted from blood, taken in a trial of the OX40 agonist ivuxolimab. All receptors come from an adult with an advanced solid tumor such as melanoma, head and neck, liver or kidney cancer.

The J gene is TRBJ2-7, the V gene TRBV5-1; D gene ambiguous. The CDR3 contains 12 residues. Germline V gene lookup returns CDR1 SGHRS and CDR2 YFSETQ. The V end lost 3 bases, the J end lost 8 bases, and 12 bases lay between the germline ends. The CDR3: CASSSLEPKQYF. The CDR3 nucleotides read TGCGCCAGCAGCTCCCTCGAGCCTAAGCAGTACTTC.

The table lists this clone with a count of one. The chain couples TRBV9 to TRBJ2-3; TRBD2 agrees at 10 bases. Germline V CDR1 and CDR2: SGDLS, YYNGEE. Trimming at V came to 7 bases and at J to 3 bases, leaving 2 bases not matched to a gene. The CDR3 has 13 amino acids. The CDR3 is CASRGLATDTQYF. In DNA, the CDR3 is TGTGCCAGCCGGGGACTAGCGACAGATACGCAGTATTTT.

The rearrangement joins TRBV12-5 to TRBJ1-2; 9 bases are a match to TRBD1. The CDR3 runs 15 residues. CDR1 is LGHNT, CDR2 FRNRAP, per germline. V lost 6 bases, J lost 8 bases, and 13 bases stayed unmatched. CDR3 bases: TGTGCTAGTGGCTGGTCGGGACAGGGTCTTAGCGGCTACACCTTC. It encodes CASGWSGQGLSGYTF. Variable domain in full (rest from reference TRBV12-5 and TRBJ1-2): DARVTQTPRHKVTEMGQEVTMRCQPILGHNTVFWYRQTMMQGLELLAYFRNRAPLDDSGMPKDRFSAEMPDATLATLKIQPSEPRDSAVYFCASGWSGQGLSGYTFGSGTRLTVV.

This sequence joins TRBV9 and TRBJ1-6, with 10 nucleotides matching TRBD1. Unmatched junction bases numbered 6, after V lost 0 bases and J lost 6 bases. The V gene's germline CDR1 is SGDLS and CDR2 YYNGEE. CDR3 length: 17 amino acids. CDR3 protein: CASSVERTGGANSPLHF. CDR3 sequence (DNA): TGTGCCAGCAGCGTAGAAAGGACAGGGGGAGCTAATTCACCCCTCCACTTT.

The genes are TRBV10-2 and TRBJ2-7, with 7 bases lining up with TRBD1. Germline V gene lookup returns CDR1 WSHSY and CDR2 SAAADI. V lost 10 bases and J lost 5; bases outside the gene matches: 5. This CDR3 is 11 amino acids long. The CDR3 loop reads CATVQGHEQYF. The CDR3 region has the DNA TGCGCCACCGTACAGGGGCACGAGCAGTACTTC.

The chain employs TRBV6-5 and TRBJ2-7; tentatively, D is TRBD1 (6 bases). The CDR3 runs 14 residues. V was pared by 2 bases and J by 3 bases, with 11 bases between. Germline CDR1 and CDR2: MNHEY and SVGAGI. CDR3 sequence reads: CASSYTGHDYEQYF. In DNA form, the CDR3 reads TGTGCCAGCAGTTACACGGGACACGACTACGAGCAGTACTTC.

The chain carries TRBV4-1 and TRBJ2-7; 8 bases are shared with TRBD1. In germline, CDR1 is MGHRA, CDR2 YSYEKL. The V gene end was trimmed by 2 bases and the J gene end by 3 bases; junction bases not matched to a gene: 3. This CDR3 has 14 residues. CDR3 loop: CASSQLTGGYEQYF. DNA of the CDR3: TGCGCCAGCAGCCAATTAACAGGGGGCTACGAGCAGTACTTC.

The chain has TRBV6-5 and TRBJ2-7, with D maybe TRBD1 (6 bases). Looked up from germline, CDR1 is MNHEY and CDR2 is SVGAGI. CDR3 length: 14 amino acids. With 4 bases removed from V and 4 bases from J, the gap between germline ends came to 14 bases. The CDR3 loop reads CASSSTGSAYEQYF. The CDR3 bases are TGTGCCAGCAGTTCCACAGGGTCGGCTTACGAGCAGTACTTC.

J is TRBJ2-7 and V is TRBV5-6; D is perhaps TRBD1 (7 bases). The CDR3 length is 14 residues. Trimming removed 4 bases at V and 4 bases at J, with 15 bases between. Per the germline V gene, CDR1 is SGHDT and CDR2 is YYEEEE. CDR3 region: CASSLQGGPYEQYF. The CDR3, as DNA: TGTGCCAGCAGCCTGCAGGGGGGCCCTTACGAGCAGTACTTC.

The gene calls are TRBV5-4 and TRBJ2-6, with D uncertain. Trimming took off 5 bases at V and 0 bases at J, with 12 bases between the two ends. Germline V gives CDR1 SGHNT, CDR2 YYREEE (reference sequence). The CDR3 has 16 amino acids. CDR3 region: CASSYELTSGANVLTF. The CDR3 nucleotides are TGTGCCAGCAGTTACGAGCTAACCTCTGGGGCCAACGTCCTGACTTTC.

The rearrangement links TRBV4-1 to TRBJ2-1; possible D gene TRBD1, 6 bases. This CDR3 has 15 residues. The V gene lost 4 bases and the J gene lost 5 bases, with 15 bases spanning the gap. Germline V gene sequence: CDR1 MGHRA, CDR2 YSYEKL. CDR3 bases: TGCGCCAGCAGCCCGATAACAGGGTCCGACAATGAGCAGTTCTTC. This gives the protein CASSPITGSDNEQFF.

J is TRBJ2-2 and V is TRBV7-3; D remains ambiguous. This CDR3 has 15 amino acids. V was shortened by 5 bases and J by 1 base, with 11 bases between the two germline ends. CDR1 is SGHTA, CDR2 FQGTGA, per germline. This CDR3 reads CASSPRAQNTGELFF. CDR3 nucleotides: TGTGCCAGCAGCCCCCGGGCCCAGAACACCGGGGAGCTGTTTTTT.

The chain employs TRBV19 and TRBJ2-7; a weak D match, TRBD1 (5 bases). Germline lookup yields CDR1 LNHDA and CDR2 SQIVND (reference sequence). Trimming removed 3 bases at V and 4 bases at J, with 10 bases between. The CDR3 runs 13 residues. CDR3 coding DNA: TGTGCCAGTAGTATGTGGGCAGGGTACGAGCAGTACTTC. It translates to CASSMWAGYEQYF.

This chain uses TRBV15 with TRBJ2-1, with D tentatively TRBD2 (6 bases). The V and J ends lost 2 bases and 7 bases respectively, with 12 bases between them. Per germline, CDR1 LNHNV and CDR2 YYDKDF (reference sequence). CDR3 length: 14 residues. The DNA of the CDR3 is TGTGCCACCAGCAGAAGGCTCGGGGGAAATGAGCAGTTCTTC. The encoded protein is CATSRRLGGNEQFF.

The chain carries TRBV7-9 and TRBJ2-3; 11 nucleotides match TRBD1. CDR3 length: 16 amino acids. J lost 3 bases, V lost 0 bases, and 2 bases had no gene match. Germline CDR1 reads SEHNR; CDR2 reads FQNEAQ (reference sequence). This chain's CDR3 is CASSLAGTGGTDTQYF. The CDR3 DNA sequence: TGTGCCAGCAGCTTAGCCGGGACAGGGGGTACAGATACGCAGTATTTT.

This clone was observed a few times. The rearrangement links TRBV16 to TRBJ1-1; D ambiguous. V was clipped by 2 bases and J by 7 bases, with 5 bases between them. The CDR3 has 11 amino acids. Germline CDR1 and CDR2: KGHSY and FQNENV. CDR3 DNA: TGTGCCAGCAGCCAAACCGGTGAAGCTTTCTTT. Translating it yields CASSQTGEAFF. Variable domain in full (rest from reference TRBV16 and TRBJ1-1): GEEVAQTPKHLVRGEGQKAKLYCAPIKGHSYVFWYQQVLKNEFKFLISFQNENVFDETGMPKERFSAKCLPNSPCSLEIQATKLEDSAVYFCASSQTGEAFFGQGTRLTVV.

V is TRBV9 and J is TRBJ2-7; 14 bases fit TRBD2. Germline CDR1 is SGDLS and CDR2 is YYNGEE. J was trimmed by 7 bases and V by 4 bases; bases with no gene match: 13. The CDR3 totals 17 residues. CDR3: CASSSRTSGGSGGEQYF. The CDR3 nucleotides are TGTGCCAGCAGCTCTCGGACTAGCGGGGGGTCTGGTGGAGAGCAGTACTTC. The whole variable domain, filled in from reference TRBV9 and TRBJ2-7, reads DSGVTQTPKHLITATGQRVTLRCSPRSGDLSVYWYQQSLDQGLQFLIQYYNGEERAKGNILERFSAQQFPDLHSELNLSSLELGDSALYFCASSSRTSGGSGGEQYFGPGTRLTVT.